Following are 22 T cell receptor beta chains from one sample sequenced in a study of shared T cell receptors in the human thymus. Produced via immunoSEQ multiplex PCR; TCRdb's table is partial and in-frame only. In the table there are some 660,000 clones, more than 70% of which are singletons. A further study also used this sample, focusing on human thymus T cells.

Material for sequencing was thymocytes. Source of these receptors: a boy under two years old with a congenital heart defect.

The V gene is TRBV2, the J gene TRBJ1-5; 7 nucleotides line up with TRBD1. V shed 7 bases, J shed 7 bases, and the junction held 7 bases outside the gene matches. The CDR3 extends over 13 amino acids. CDR1 is SNHLY and CDR2 is FYNNEI in the germline V gene. CDR3 in DNA: TGTGCCAGCAATCGCCAGGGGGAACAGCCCCAGCATTTT. This codes for CASNRQGEQPQHF.

The genes are TRBV7-7 and TRBJ2-5; 9 bases are shared with TRBD2. Germline V gene sequence: CDR1 SSHAT, CDR2 FNYEAQ (reference sequence). The J segment lost 5 bases and the V segment lost 3 bases, leaving 7 bases of the junction unmatched. The CDR3 is 15 amino acids. The CDR3, as DNA: TGTGCCAGCAGCTTTTCGCGGGAGGGGGGGGAGACCCAGTACTTC. This sequence encodes CASSFSREGGETQYF.

The chain is built from TRBV7-2 and TRBJ2-7; possible D gene TRBD2, 6 bases. CDR1 and CDR2 from the germline V gene are SGHTA and FQGNSA. V lost 1 base and J 2 bases, leaving 18 bases between the germline ends. The CDR3 runs 17 residues. CDR3 bases: TGTGCCAGCAGCTTAGTTTGGGGGAGGACGAATCCCTACGAGCAGTACTTC. Protein: CASSLVWGRTNPYEQYF.

The CDR3 bases are TGTGCCAGCAGCTTAGCTCGGGGGACTCCCTCTCTCTCTGGGGCCAACGTCCTGACTTTC. Amino acid sequence: CASSLARGTPSLSGANVLTF. The chain employs TRBV7-2 and TRBJ2-6; the D gene is possibly TRBD2 (6 bases). This CDR3 has 20 amino acids. Germline CDR1 is SGHTA and CDR2 is FQGNSA. Trimming shortened V by 0 bases and J by 0 bases, and 18 bases separated the two germline ends.

As DNA, the CDR3 is TGTGCCAGCAGCTTGGCGGACAGGCCAGGGTCCGGGGAGCTGTTTTTT. It codes for CASSLADRPGSGELFF. The rearrangement uses TRBV5-6 and TRBJ2-2; 7 nucleotides align to TRBD1. From germline, CDR1 is SGHDT and CDR2 YYEEEE. CDR3 length: 16 residues. V dropped 0 bases and J dropped 6; count of bases not matched to a gene: 8.

The rearrangement joins TRBV27 to TRBJ2-5, with D possibly TRBD2 on 5 matching bases. The CDR3 loop spans 15 amino acids. The germline CDR1 and CDR2 sequences are MNHEY and SMNVEV (reference sequence). With 2 bases removed from V and 1 base from J, the gap between germline ends came to 11 bases. In DNA, the CDR3 is TGTGCCAGCAGTTTAAGCGGCCGTTTCCAAGAGACCCAGTACTTC. Translated, it gives CASSLSGRFQETQYF.

A few counts support this clone. The chain uses TRBV9 and TRBJ2-3, with 8 bases matching TRBD2. CDR3 length equals 18 residues. CDR1 and CDR2 from the germline V gene are SGDLS and YYNGEE. Losses at the gene ends were 0 bases for V and 3 bases for J; bases not matched to a gene: 12. The DNA for the CDR3 is TGTGCCAGCAGCGTAGGGAGGGTAGGAGCGGGAGAAACAGATACGCAGTATTTT. This codes for CASSVGRVGAGETDTQYF. Supplemented by reference TRBV9 and TRBJ2-3, the full variable domain reads DSGVTQTPKHLITATGQRVTLRCSPRSGDLSVYWYQQSLDQGLQFLIQYYNGEERAKGNILERFSAQQFPDLHSELNLSSLELGDSALYFCASSVGRVGAGETDTQYFGPGTRLTVL.

The rearrangement links TRBV2 to TRBJ2-5; D possibly corresponds to TRBD2 (6 bases). CDR1 is SNHLY and CDR2 is FYNNEI in the germline V gene. The CDR3 consists of 15 residues. The ends were cut back, 6 bases at V and 1 base at J, with 15 bases in the middle. As DNA, the CDR3 is TGTGCCAGCAGCGGCGGGGACTCCCGCCAAGAGACCCAGTACTTC. Protein product: CASSGGDSRQETQYF.

Only a few counts were recorded for this clone. The chain recombines TRBV5-5 with TRBJ2-2; a weak D match, TRBD1 (6 bases). Germline CDR1 is SGHKS and CDR2 is YYEKEE (reference sequence). Deletions cut 0 bases from V and 3 bases from J, with 6 bases between. This CDR3 has 14 amino acids. The CDR3 loop reads CASSLEGDTGELFF. In DNA, the CDR3 is TGTGCCAGCAGCTTGGAGGGGGACACCGGGGAGCTGTTTTTT.

The J gene is TRBJ2-1, the V gene TRBV7-2; D might be TRBD1 (7 bases). Germline V CDR1 and CDR2: SGHTA, FQGNSA. This CDR3 region has 16 residues. Between the trimmed V and J ends, which lost 1 base and 0 bases, there was a span of 10 bases. The CDR3 DNA sequence: TGTGCCAGCAGCTTAGGCGGGACAGACTCCTACAATGAGCAGTTCTTC. It specifies CASSLGGTDSYNEQFF.

This rearrangement joins TRBV2 to TRBJ2-7; 10 bases line up with TRBD1. The germline CDR1 and CDR2 sequences are SNHLY and FYNNEI. V lost 4 bases, J lost 3 bases, and 9 bases stayed unmatched. The CDR3 has 16 amino acids. This CDR3 is CASSACSGQGFYEQYF. CDR3 nucleotide sequence: TGTGCCAGCAGTGCCTGTTCGGGACAGGGGTTCTACGAGCAGTACTTC. Based on the CDR3 plus reference TRBV2 and TRBJ2-7, the full variable domain is EPEVTQTPSHQVTQMGQEVILRCVPISNHLYFYWYRQILGQKVEFLVSFYNNEISEKSEIFDDQFSVERPDGSNFTLKIRSTKLEDSAMYFCASSACSGQGFYEQYFGPGTRLTVT.

This rearrangement joins TRBV6-5 to TRBJ2-1; weak D call: TRBD2 (5 bases). Germline-derived CDR1 and CDR2 are MNHEY and SVGAGI. CDR3 length equals 15 residues. V was clipped by 5 bases and J by 3 bases, with 14 bases between them. CDR3: CASSPRGGLYNEQFF. In DNA, the CDR3 is TGTGCCAGCAGTCCCCGAGGAGGTCTCTACAATGAGCAGTTCTTC.

The chain recombines TRBV28 with TRBJ1-5, with TRBD1 matching 11 bases. V shed 3 bases and J 2 bases; nucleotides not matched to a gene: 9. Germline CDR1 MDHEN, CDR2 SYDVKM. The CDR3 covers 18 residues. The chain's CDR3 is CASSLWAWTGGCNQPQHF. The DNA for the CDR3 is TGTGCCAGCAGTTTGTGGGCCTGGACAGGGGGCTGCAATCAGCCCCAGCATTTT.

This chain uses TRBV29-1 with TRBJ2-1; D is possibly TRBD1 (6 bases). Germline CDR1 and CDR2: SQVTM and ANQGSEA. This CDR3 region has 15 residues. The V gene lost 7 bases and the J gene lost 4 bases, with 20 bases spanning the gap. CDR3 sequence reads: CSANGTQGPYNEQFF. The CDR3 bases are TGCAGCGCAAATGGGACACAGGGACCTTACAATGAGCAGTTCTTC.

The J gene is TRBJ2-1, the V gene TRBV9; 10 nucleotides agree with TRBD2. Germline CDR1 reads SGDLS; CDR2 reads YYNGEE. V trimming: 0 bases; J trimming: 4 bases; junction bases outside the gene matches: 1. The CDR3 is 15 residues long. CDR3 protein: CASSVAAGGYNEQFF. CDR3 sequence (DNA): TGTGCCAGCAGCGTAGCAGCGGGAGGGTACAATGAGCAGTTCTTC.

The V and J genes are TRBV20-1 and TRBJ2-7; no firm D call. V shed 7 bases and J shed 4 bases, with 11 bases lying between them. Per the germline V gene, CDR1 is DFQATT and CDR2 is SNEGSKA (reference sequence). The CDR3 consists of 11 residues. This CDR3 is CSGQNGYEQYF. The DNA for the CDR3 is TGCAGTGGTCAGAATGGTTACGAGCAGTACTTC.

The chain couples TRBV7-9 to TRBJ2-5; 7 nucleotides match TRBD2. This CDR3 contains 16 residues. After removal of 1 base from V and 4 bases from J, the junction contained 9 bases not matched to a gene. Germline CDR1 SEHNR, CDR2 FQNEAQ (reference sequence). The CDR3 here is CASSLVPRSGTETQYF. In DNA form, the CDR3 reads TGTGCCAGCAGCTTAGTACCTAGGAGCGGGACAGAGACCCAGTACTTC.

This clone turned up a few times. The genes are TRBV4-3 and TRBJ1-3; D not resolved. V was shortened by 1 base and J by 0 bases, with 7 bases between the two germline ends. The CDR3 loop spans 15 amino acids. Germline CDR1 is LGHNA and CDR2 is YSLEER. CDR3 amino acids: CASSQVQTSGNTIYF. In nucleotides, the CDR3 is TGCGCCAGCAGCCAAGTACAGACCTCTGGAAACACCATATATTTT.

V usage is TRBV18 and J usage is TRBJ2-5; 7 bases are a match to TRBD2. The CDR3 consists of 19 residues. Germline CDR1 and CDR2: KGHSH and LQKENI. V lost 2 bases, J lost 2 bases, and 17 bases stayed unmatched. Here the CDR3 reads CASSPSRGGLAAAQETQYF. The DNA for the CDR3 is TGTGCCAGCTCACCAAGTAGAGGTGGGCTAGCGGCCGCTCAAGAGACCCAGTACTTC. Looking up the rest from reference TRBV18 and TRBJ2-5 gives the full variable domain: NAGVMQNPRHLVRRRGQEARLRCSPMKGHSHVYWYRQLPEEGLKFMVYLQKENIIDESGMPKERFSAEFPKEGPSILRIQQVVRGDSAAYFCASSPSRGGLAAAQETQYFGPGTRLLVL.

V and J are TRBV2 and TRBJ2-7; possibly TRBD1 for D (6 bases). V dropped 3 bases and J dropped 3 bases, with 15 bases sitting between them. The CDR3 consists of 15 residues. Germline assignment: CDR1 SNHLY and CDR2 FYNNEI. The CDR3 nucleotides read TGTGCCAGCAGTGATCCGGGACATACCAACTACGAGCAGTACTTC. This translates into CASSDPGHTNYEQYF.

The chain is built from TRBV7-6 and TRBJ1-2, with TRBD1 matching over 8 bases. Germline V CDR1 and CDR2: SGHVS, FNYEAQ. The CDR3 is 13 residues long. Germline trimming cut 4 bases from V and 6 bases from J; bases unmatched to any gene: 4. The CDR3 spells CASSSSDRDGYTF. The DNA for the CDR3 is TGTGCCAGCAGCTCCTCGGACAGGGATGGCTACACCTTC.

The CDR3 DNA reads TGTGCCAGCACAAAGACAGGGGCCGACTCAAATCAGCCCCAGCATTTT. Its translation: CASTKTGADSNQPQHF. The J gene is TRBJ1-5, the V gene TRBV7-2; TRBD1 matches 8 bases. V shed 7 bases and J 4 bases; nucleotides not matched to a gene: 12. Germline V gives CDR1 SGHTA, CDR2 FQGNSA. CDR3 length: 16 residues.